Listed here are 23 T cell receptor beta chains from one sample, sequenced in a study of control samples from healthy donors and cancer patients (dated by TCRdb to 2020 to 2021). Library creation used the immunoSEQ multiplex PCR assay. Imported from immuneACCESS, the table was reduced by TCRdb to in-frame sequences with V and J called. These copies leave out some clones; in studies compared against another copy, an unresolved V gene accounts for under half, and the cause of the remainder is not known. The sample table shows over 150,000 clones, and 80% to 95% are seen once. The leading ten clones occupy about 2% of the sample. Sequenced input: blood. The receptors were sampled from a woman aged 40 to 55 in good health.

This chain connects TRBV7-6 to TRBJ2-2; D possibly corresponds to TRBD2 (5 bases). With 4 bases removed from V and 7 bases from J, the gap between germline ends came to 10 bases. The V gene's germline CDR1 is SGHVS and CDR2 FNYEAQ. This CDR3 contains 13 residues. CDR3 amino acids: CASSSGLGGELFF. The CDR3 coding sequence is TGTGCCAGCAGCTCTGGACTTGGCGGGGAGCTGTTTTTT.

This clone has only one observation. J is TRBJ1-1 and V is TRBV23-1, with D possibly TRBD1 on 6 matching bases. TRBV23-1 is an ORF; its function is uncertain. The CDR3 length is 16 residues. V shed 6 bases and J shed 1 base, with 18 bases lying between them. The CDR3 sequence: CASSPPGVQGNTEAFF. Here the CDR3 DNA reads TGCGCCAGCAGCCCCCCGGGGGTACAGGGGAACACTGAAGCTTTCTTT.

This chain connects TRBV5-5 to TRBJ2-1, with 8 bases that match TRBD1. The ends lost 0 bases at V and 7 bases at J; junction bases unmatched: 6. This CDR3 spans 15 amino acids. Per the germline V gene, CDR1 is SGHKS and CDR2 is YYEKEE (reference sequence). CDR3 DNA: TGTGCCAGCAGCTTGGGGACAGGGAATAGGAATGAGCAGTTCTTC. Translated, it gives CASSLGTGNRNEQFF. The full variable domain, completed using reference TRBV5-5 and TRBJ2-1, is DAGVTQSPTHLIKTRGQQVTLRCSPISGHKSVSWYQQVLGQGPQFIFQYYEKEERGRGNFPDRFSARQFPNYSSELNVNALLLGDSALYLCASSLGTGNRNEQFFGPGTRLTVL.

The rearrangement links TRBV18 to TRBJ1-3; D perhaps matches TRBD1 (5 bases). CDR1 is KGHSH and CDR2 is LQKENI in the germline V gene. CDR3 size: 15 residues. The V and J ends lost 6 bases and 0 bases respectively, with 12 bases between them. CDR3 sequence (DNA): TGTGCCAGCTCTGCGACAGACCGCTCTGGAAACACCATATATTTT. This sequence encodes CASSATDRSGNTIYF.

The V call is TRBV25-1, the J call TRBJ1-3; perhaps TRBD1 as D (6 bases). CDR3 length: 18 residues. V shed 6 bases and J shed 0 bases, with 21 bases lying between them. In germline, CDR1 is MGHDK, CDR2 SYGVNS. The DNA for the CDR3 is TGTGCCAGCAGGGATGAGGGAGACAGGCGCCACTCTGGAAACACCATATATTTT. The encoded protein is CASRDEGDRRHSGNTIYF. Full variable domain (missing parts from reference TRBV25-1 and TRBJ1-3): EADIYQTPRYLVIGTGKKITLECSQTMGHDKMYWYQQDPGMELHLIHYSYGVNSTEKGDLSSESTVSRIRTEHFPLTLESARPSHTSQYLCASRDEGDRRHSGNTIYFGEGSWLTVV.

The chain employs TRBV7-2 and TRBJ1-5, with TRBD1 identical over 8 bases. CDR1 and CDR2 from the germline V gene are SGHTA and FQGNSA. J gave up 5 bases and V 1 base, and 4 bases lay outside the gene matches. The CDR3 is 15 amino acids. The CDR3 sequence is CASSLGTGNYQPQHF. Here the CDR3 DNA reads TGTGCCAGCAGCTTAGGGACAGGGAACTATCAGCCCCAGCATTTT.

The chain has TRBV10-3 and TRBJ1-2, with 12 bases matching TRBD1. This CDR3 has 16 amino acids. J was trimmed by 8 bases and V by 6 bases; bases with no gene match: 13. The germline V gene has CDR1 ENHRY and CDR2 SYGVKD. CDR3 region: CAISLVGGQGAEGYTF. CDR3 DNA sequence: TGTGCCATCAGCCTTGTTGGGGGACAGGGGGCTGAAGGCTACACCTTC.

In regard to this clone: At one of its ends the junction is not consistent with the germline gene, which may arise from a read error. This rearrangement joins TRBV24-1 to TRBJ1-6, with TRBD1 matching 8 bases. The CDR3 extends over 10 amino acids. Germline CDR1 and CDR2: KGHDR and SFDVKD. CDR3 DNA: TGTGCCACCAGTGTTCGGGACAGGCGCTTT. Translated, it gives CATSVRDRRF.

The CDR3 coding sequence is TGTGCCAGCAGCTCAGGGTACCCCTCCACAGATACGCAGTATTTT. Amino acids: CASSSGYPSTDTQYF. The chain employs TRBV7-6 and TRBJ2-3; possible D gene TRBD1, 5 bases. CDR3 length: 15 amino acids. Trimming removed 4 bases from V and 2 bases from J, with 13 bases in between. Germline assignment: CDR1 SGHVS and CDR2 FNYEAQ. Full variable domain (rest looked up from reference TRBV7-6 and TRBJ2-3): GAGVSQSPRYKVTKRGQDVALRCDPISGHVSLYWYRQALGQGPEFLTYFNYEAQQDKSGLPNDRFSAERPEGSISTLTIQRTEQRDSAMYRCASSSGYPSTDTQYFGPGTRLTVL.

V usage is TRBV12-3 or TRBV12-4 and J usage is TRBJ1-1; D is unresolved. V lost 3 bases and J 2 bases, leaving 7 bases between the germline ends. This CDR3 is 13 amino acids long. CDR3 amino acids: CASSFGDNTEAFF. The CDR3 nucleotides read TGTGCCAGCAGTTTTGGCGATAACACTGAAGCTTTCTTT.

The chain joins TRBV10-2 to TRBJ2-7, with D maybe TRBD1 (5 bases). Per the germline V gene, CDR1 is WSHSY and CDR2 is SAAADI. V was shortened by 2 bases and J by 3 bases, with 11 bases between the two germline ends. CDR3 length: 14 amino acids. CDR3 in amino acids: CASSEQGVSYEQYF. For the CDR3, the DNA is TGCGCCAGCAGTGAGCAGGGTGTTAGCTACGAGCAGTACTTC.

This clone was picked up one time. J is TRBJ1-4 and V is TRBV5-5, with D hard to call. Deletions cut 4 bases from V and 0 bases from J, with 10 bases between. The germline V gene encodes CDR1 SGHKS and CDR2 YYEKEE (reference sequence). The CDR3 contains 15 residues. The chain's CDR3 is CASSRSLTTNEKLFF. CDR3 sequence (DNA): TGTGCCAGCAGCCGGTCTTTAACAACTAATGAAAAACTGTTTTTT. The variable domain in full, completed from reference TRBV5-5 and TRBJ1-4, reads DAGVTQSPTHLIKTRGQQVTLRCSPISGHKSVSWYQQVLGQGPQFIFQYYEKEERGRGNFPDRFSARQFPNYSSELNVNALLLGDSALYLCASSRSLTTNEKLFFGSGTQLSVL.

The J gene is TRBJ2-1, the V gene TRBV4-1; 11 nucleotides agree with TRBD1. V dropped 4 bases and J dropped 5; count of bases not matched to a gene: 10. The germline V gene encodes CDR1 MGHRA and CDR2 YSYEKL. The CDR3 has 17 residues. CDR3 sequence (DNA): TGCGCCAGCAGCCCAAGTGGGACAGGGGGTTTCAACAATGAGCAGTTCTTC. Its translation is CASSPSGTGGFNNEQFF.

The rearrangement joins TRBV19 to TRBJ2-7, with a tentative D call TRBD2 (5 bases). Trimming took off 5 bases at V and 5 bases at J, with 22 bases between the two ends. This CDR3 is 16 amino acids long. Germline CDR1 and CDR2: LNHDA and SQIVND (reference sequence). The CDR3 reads CASSADREGEWNEQYF. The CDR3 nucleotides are TGTGCCAGTAGTGCTGACCGAGAGGGCGAATGGAACGAGCAGTACTTC.

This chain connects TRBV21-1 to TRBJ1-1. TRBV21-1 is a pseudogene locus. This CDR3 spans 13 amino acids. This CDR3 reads CASSEGGCTEAFF. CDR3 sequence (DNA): TGTGCCAGCAGCGAGGGGGGGTGTACTGAAGCTTTCTTT.

In DNA, the CDR3 is TGTGCCAGCAGCCAAGAAGGGGCTGGAAACACCATATATTTT. Protein: CASSQEGAGNTIYF. This rearrangement joins TRBV3-1 (or the pseudogene TRBV3-2) to TRBJ1-3; D may be TRBD1 (5 bases). The CDR3 is 14 residues long. Trimming stripped 0 bases from V and 2 bases from J, with 5 bases between. The germline V gene encodes CDR1 LGHDT and CDR2 YNNKEL (reference sequence).

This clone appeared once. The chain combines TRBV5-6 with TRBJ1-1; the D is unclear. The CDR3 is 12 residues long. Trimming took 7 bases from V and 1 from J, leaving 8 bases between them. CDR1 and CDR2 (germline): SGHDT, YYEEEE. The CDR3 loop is CASGQKNTEAFF. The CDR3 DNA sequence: TGTGCCAGCGGCCAGAAGAACACTGAAGCTTTCTTT.

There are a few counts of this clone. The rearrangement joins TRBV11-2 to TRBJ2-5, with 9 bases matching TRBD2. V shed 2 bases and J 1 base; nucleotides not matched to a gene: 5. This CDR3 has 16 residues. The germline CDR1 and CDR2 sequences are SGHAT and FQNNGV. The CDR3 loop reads CASSLRAGGVQETQYF. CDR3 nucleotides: TGTGCCAGCAGCTTAAGAGCGGGGGGCGTCCAAGAGACCCAGTACTTC.

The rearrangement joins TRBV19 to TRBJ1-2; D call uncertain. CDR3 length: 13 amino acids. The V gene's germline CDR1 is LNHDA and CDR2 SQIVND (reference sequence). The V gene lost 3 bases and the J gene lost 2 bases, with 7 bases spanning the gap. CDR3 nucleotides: TGTGCCAGTAGTATGATCGGAAACTATGGCTACACCTTC. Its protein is CASSMIGNYGYTF.

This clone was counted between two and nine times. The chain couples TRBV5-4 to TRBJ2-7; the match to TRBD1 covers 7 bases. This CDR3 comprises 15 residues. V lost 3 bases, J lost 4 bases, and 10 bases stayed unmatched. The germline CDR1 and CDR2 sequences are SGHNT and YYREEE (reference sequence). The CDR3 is CASSSRQGAQYEQYF. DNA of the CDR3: TGTGCCAGCAGCTCCAGACAGGGCGCTCAATACGAGCAGTACTTC.

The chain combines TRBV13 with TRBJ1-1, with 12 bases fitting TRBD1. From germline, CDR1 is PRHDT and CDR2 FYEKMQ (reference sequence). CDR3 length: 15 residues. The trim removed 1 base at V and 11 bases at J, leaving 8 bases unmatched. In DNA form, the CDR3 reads TGTGCCAGCAGCTTAGAAGGGACAGGGGGCGTTTGGGCTTTCTTT. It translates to CASSLEGTGGVWAFF.

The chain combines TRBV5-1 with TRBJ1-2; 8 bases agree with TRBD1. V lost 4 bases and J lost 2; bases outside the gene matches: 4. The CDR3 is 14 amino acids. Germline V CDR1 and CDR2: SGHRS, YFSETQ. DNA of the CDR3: TGCGCCAGCAGCCCCGGACAGGGCAACTATGGCTACACCTTC. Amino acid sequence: CASSPGQGNYGYTF.

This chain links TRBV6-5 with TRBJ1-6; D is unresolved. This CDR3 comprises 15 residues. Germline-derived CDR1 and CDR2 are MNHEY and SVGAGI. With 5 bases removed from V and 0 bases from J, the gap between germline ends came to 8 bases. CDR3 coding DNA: TGTGCCAGCAGTCCCCTTTTCTCCTATAATTCACCCCTCCACTTT. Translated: CASSPLFSYNSPLHF.